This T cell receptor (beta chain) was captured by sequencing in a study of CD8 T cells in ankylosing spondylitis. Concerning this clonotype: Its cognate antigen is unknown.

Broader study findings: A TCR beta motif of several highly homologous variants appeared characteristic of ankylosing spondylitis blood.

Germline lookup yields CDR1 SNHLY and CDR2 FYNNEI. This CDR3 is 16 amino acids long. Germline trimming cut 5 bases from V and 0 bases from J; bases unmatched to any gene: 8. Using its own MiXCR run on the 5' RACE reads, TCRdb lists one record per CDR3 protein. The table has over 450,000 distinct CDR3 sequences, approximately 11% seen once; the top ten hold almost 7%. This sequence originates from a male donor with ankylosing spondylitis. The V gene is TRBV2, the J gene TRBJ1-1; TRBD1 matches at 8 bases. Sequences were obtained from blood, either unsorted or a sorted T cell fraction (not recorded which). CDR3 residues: CASSSDREDLNTEAFF. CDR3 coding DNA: TGTGCCAGCAGTTCGGACAGGGAAGATTTGAACACTGAAGCTTTCTTT.